Each of the 9 T cell receptor beta chains below was sequenced from the same sample in a study of cytomegalovirus exposure and HLA in healthy donors. Primers: 60 Vbeta forward and 13 Jbeta reverse. The data were produced by immunoSEQ multiplex PCR, yet TCRdb's version contains in-frame clones alone and is incomplete. This sample has around 90,000 clones, with roughly two thirds found just once. The sample comprised PBMCs. These receptors originate from a human donor in good health.

This clone was counted a single time. The chain joins TRBV7-8 to TRBJ1-2, with a tentative D call TRBD1 (6 bases). V was pared by 1 base and J by 4 bases, with 13 bases between. The CDR3 has 15 amino acids. Germline V CDR1 and CDR2: SGHVS, FQNEAQ. CDR3 residues: CASSLGDNLFYGYTF. The CDR3 region has the DNA TGTGCCAGCAGCTTAGGGGACAACCTATTCTATGGCTACACCTTC. Full variable domain (rest looked up from reference TRBV7-8 and TRBJ1-2): GAGVSQSPRYKVAKRGQDVALRCDPISGHVSLFWYQQALGQGPEFLTYFQNEAQLDKSGLPSDRFFAERPEGSVSTLKIQRTQQEDSAVYLCASSLGDNLFYGYTFGSGTRLTVV.

The chain combines TRBV5-1 with TRBJ1-6; D may be TRBD1 (5 bases). Trimming cost V 0 bases and J 14 bases, with 15 bases left between them. Germline V gene lookup returns CDR1 SGHRS and CDR2 YFSETQ. CDR3 length: 14 amino acids. CDR3 nucleotides: TGCGCCAGCAGCTTGGATGGGGACCGGGGGGCCCTCCACTTT. As protein: CASSLDGDRGALHF.

In DNA, the CDR3 is TGCGCCAGCAGCCCGCTACTAGCGGGGGGGGCCGGCACAGATACGCAGTATTTT. It is translated as CASSPLLAGGAGTDTQYF. This rearrangement joins TRBV4-1 to TRBJ2-3; 13 nucleotides align to TRBD2. Trimming at V came to 4 bases and at J to 1 base, leaving 8 bases not matched to a gene. CDR1 and CDR2 (germline): MGHRA, YSYEKL. The CDR3 has 18 residues.

Written as DNA, the CDR3 is TGCGCCAGCAGCTTGGGGACAGGGGGTAATGAGCAGTTCTTC. Protein product: CASSLGTGGNEQFF. The chain recombines TRBV5-1 with TRBJ2-1, with 10 nucleotides matching TRBD1. V lost 0 bases and J lost 7; bases outside the gene matches: 1. The CDR3 is 14 residues long. Germline CDR1 and CDR2: SGHRS and YFSETQ.

This clone was observed a handful of times. J is TRBJ1-6 and V is TRBV7-2; a weak D match, TRBD1 (6 bases). The CDR3 totals 15 residues. V shed 6 bases and J shed 13 bases, with 22 bases lying between them. Germline CDR1 reads SGHTA; CDR2 reads FQGNSA. The CDR3 is CASRGSGHQISPLHF. The CDR3 nucleotides read TGTGCCAGCAGGGGATCGGGACATCAAATTTCTCCCCTCCACTTT.

CDR3 protein: CASNPRGGLYEQYF. CDR3 nucleotides: TGTGCCAGCAATCCGCGGGGGGGGCTCTACGAGCAGTACTTC. This chain links TRBV6-5 with TRBJ2-7; 9 nucleotides align to TRBD2. CDR1 MNHEY and CDR2 SVGAGI come from the germline V gene. V lost 7 bases and J lost 3; bases outside the gene matches: 7. There are 14 residues in the CDR3.

This clone showed up just once. CDR3 nucleotides: TGTGCCAGTAGTAATTGGGGGGACTTCTATGGCTACACCTTC. It encodes CASSNWGDFYGYTF. This chain connects TRBV19 to TRBJ1-2, with D tentatively TRBD1 (5 bases). CDR3 length: 14 amino acids. Trimming stripped 4 bases from V and 4 bases from J, with 13 bases between. Germline assignment: CDR1 LNHDA and CDR2 SQIVND (reference sequence).

The chain uses TRBV7-9 and TRBJ2-7, with D possibly matching TRBD1 (6 bases). The CDR3 loop spans 15 amino acids. Germline CDR1 SEHNR, CDR2 FQNEAQ (reference sequence). V was clipped by 5 bases and J by 0 bases, with 14 bases between them. The CDR3 nucleotides read TGTGCCAGCAGCCTATGGCAGGGGCTCTCCTACGAGCAGTACTTC. Translated, it gives CASSLWQGLSYEQYF.

The J gene is TRBJ1-5, the V gene TRBV7-8; the D is unclear. This CDR3 spans 16 amino acids. Trimming took 0 bases from V and 0 from J, leaving 9 bases between them. Per germline, CDR1 SGHVS and CDR2 FQNEAQ. This chain's CDR3 is CASSLADADSNQPQHF. In DNA, the CDR3 is TGTGCCAGCAGCTTAGCAGATGCAGATAGCAATCAGCCCCAGCATTTT. Together with reference TRBV7-8 and TRBJ1-5, the CDR3 gives the full variable domain: GAGVSQSPRYKVAKRGQDVALRCDPISGHVSLFWYQQALGQGPEFLTYFQNEAQLDKSGLPSDRFFAERPEGSVSTLKIQRTQQEDSAVYLCASSLADADSNQPQHFGDGTRLSIL.